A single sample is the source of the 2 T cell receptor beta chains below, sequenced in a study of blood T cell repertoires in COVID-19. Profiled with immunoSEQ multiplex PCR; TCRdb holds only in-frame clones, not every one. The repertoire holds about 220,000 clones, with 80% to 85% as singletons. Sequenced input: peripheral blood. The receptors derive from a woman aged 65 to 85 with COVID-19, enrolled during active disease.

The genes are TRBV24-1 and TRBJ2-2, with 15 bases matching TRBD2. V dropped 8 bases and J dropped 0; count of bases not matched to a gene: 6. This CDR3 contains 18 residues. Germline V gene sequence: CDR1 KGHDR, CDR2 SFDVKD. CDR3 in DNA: TGTGCCACCACCGACGGACTAGCGGGAGGGACGAACACCGGGGAGCTGTTTTTT. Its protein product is CATTDGLAGGTNTGELFF.

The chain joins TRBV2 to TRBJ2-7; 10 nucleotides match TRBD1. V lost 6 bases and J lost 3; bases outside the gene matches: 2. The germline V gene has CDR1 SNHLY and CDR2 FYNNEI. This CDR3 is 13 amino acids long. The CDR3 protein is CASRGQGVYEQYF. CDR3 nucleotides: TGTGCCAGCAGAGGACAGGGGGTCTACGAGCAGTACTTC.